This T cell receptor beta chain was documented in a study of T cell responses to AZD1222 COVID-19 vaccine. Turning to this clone: Its antigen is undetermined.

The study, taken as a whole, reports: Among AZD1222 vaccinees, only 5 to 7 were seropositive at baseline.

The method was immunoSEQ multiplex PCR; TCRdb's version includes in-frame clones alone and lacks a portion of them. The sample consists of about 150,000 clones, roughly 90% of them appearing once. Deletions cut 1 base from V and 2 bases from J, with 14 bases between. The CDR3 extends over 16 amino acids. In germline, CDR1 is LGHDT, CDR2 YNNKEL (reference sequence). The receptor comes from an adult in good health. The chain carries TRBV3-1 (or the pseudogene TRBV3-2) and TRBJ1-1; D possibly corresponds to TRBD1 (5 bases). Source: peripheral blood, taken on day 0 of MenACWY control vaccination. CDR3: CASSQALEGANTEAFF. The CDR3 DNA reads as TGTGCCAGCAGCCAAGCCCTAGAAGGGGCTAACACTGAAGCTTTCTTT.